The sequence of this T cell receptor (beta chain) was determined in a study of shared clonotypes between healthy human individuals. Terminally differentiated effector memory CD45RA+ cells were left out of the naive CD8 fraction, which was CD45RO-negative and positively selected for CCR7. The CDR3 runs to 12 residues. From germline, CDR1 is SEHNR and CDR2 FQNEAQ (reference sequence). Deletions cut 5 bases from V and 2 bases from J, with 5 bases between. The study, taken as a whole, reports: Memory subsets generally showed smaller estimated richness than naive subsets did. For naive CD4 cells, roughly 4.8% of clonotypes were shared across a few donors. In having few donors, the study represented limited genetic and exposure-history diversity.

This clone came up once. Its target is not known. The same CDR3 can be traced to other DNA sequences in this sample. Repertoires were generated with immunoSEQ multiplex PCR, while TCRdb's copy carries only in-frame clones and drops some. The sample lists 2 million to 2.5 million clones, about 92% occurring once. The sequenced sample was naive CD8+ T cells from PBMCs. This clonotype was obtained from a man younger than 35 in good health. Some clones in this sample may be carry-over from other donors' samples. V gene TRBV7-9 combines with J gene TRBJ2-3; D gene uncertain. Written as DNA, the CDR3 is TGTGCCAGCAGCCTTTACACAGATACGCAGTATTTT. Translated: CASSLYTDTQYF.